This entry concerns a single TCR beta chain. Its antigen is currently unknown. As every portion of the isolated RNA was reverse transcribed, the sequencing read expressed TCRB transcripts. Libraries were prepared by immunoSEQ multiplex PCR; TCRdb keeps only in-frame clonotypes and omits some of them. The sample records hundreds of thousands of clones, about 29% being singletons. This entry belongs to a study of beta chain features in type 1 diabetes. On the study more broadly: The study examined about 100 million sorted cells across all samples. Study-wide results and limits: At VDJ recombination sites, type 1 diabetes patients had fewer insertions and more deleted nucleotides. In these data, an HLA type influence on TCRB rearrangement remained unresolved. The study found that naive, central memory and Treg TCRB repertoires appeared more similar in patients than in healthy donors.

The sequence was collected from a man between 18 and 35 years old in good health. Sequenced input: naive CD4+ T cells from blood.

CDR3 nucleotides: TGTGCCATCGGATACCACGAGCAGTACTTC. Translation gives CAIGYHEQYF. The rearrangement joins TRBV6-6 to TRBJ2-7, with unresolved D. Germline-derived CDR1 and CDR2 are MNHNY and SVGAGI (reference sequence). The CDR3 has 10 residues. V was cut by 10 bases and J by 5 bases, with 9 bases left in between.